These T cell receptor beta chains were read from a single sample in a study of blood T cells in healthy people across ages. TCRdb passed the 5' RACE reads through MiXCR, listing each CDR3 protein once. The repertoire consists of over 1,300,000 distinct CDR3 sequences, with roughly 59% occurring once and the leading ten covering 6.5% to 8.5%. Sequencing input: blood. The receptors shown here come from a man younger than 35 in good health. CDR3s include the opening cysteine and the closing phenylalanine or tryptophan. The D gene is left open where the match is weak. Clone size is stated in some rows and not others, as once, few, many or a class when expanded.

CDR3aa: CSARFPGLAGEVTDTQYF; CDR3nt: TGCAGTGCTAGATTCCCGGGACTAGCGGGAGAAGTTACAGATACGCAGTATTTT; v_gene: TRBV20-1; d_gene: TRBD2; abundance: .; j_gene: TRBJ2-3
CDR3aa: CASSLRGQAGQPQHF; CDR3nt: TGTGCCAGCAGCTTAAGGGGACAGGCCGGACAGCCCCAGCATTTT; v_gene: TRBV7-2; d_gene: TRBD1; abundance: .; j_gene: TRBJ1-5
CDR3aa: CASSSQGQGWETQYF; CDR3nt: TGTGCCAGCAGTTCACAGGGACAGGGTTGGGAGACCCAGTACTTC; v_gene: TRBV12-3/TRBV12-4; d_gene: TRBD1; abundance: few; j_gene: TRBJ2-5
CDR3aa: CSASNFRGTKENTDTQYF; CDR3nt: TGCAGTGCTAGTAACTTTAGGGGGACTAAAGAAAACACAGATACGCAGTATTTT; v_gene: TRBV20-1; d_gene: .; abundance: few; j_gene: TRBJ2-3
CDR3aa: CASSLGLGRKLAESYEQYF; CDR3nt: TGTGCCAGCAGCTTAGGATTGGGGCGAAAACTAGCCGAGTCCTACGAGCAGTACTTC; v_gene: TRBV7-2; d_gene: .; abundance: .; j_gene: TRBJ2-7
CDR3aa: CASSLGPGEQFF; CDR3nt: TGTGCCAGCAGCTTAGGTCCCGGCGAGCAGTTCTTC; v_gene: TRBV7-6; d_gene: .; abundance: few; j_gene: TRBJ2-1
CDR3aa: CASSSDTTGRGGEAFF; CDR3nt: TGTGCCAGCAGCTCCGACACGACAGGGAGAGGGGGAGAAGCTTTCTTT; v_gene: TRBV7-9; d_gene: TRBD1; abundance: once; j_gene: TRBJ1-1
CDR3aa: CSGYPIGTASYEQYF; CDR3nt: TGCAGTGGCTATCCGATCGGGACAGCCTCCTACGAGCAGTACTTC; v_gene: TRBV20-1; d_gene: TRBD1; abundance: .; j_gene: TRBJ2-7
CDR3aa: CASSYWVPGAHLSYEQYF; CDR3nt: TGTGCCAGCAGCTACTGGGTCCCGGGGGCCCACCTTTCCTACGAGCAGTACTTC; v_gene: TRBV7-2; d_gene: .; abundance: .; j_gene: TRBJ2-7
CDR3aa: CASSYLPGRVVNTEAFF; CDR3nt: TGTGCCAGCAGTTACCTACCGGGTCGAGTAGTGAACACTGAAGCTTTCTTT; v_gene: TRBV6-5; d_gene: .; abundance: .; j_gene: TRBJ1-1
CDR3aa: CASSQLVTGERAQETQYF; CDR3nt: TGCGCCAGCAGCCAACTCGTCACAGGGGAAAGGGCACAAGAGACCCAGTACTTC; v_gene: TRBV4-1; d_gene: TRBD1; abundance: .; j_gene: TRBJ2-5
CDR3aa: CASSEAPVRVPIYNEQFF; CDR3nt: TGTGCCAGCAGTGAAGCCCCTGTTCGGGTCCCTATTTACAATGAGCAGTTCTTC; v_gene: TRBV6-1; d_gene: .; abundance: few; j_gene: TRBJ2-1
CDR3aa: CASSAEGGREQYF; CDR3nt: TGTGCCAGCAGTGCCGAGGGGGGCCGGGAGCAGTACTTC; v_gene: TRBV6-4; d_gene: .; abundance: .; j_gene: TRBJ2-5
CDR3aa: CASSQAESTGQGYTF; CDR3nt: TGTGCCAGCAGCCAAGCTGAATCGACAGGGCAAGGCTACACCTTC; v_gene: TRBV3-1; d_gene: TRBD1; abundance: .; j_gene: TRBJ1-2
CDR3aa: CASSQYNLYGYTF; CDR3nt: TGTGCCAGCAGCCAGTACAACCTCTATGGCTACACCTTC; v_gene: TRBV4-2; d_gene: .; abundance: few; j_gene: TRBJ1-2
CDR3aa: CASNLQGGNGGYTF; CDR3nt: TGTGCCAGCAACCTCCAGGGGGGTAATGGTGGCTACACCTTC; v_gene: TRBV27; d_gene: TRBD1; abundance: .; j_gene: TRBJ1-2
CDR3aa: CASSQRTSGEETQYF; CDR3nt: TGTGCCAGCAGCCAACGGACTAGCGGGGAAGAGACCCAGTACTTC; v_gene: TRBV3-1; d_gene: TRBD2; abundance: .; j_gene: TRBJ2-5
CDR3aa: CASSRRFSYEQYF; CDR3nt: TGTGCCAGCAGCCGCCGGTTCTCCTACGAGCAGTACTTC; v_gene: TRBV27; d_gene: .; abundance: once; j_gene: TRBJ2-7
CDR3aa: CASSYGRQPYSSYEQYF; CDR3nt: TGTGCCAGCAGTTACGGGCGGCAGCCTTATTCCTCCTACGAGCAGTACTTC; v_gene: TRBV6-6; d_gene: .; abundance: .; j_gene: TRBJ2-7
CDR3aa: CATSRNNEQFF; CDR3nt: TGTGCCACCAGCAGGAACAATGAGCAGTTCTTC; v_gene: TRBV15; d_gene: .; abundance: few; j_gene: TRBJ2-1
CDR3aa: CSVRSLPNTEAFF; CDR3nt: TGCAGCGTGCGGTCACTGCCTAACACTGAAGCTTTCTTT; v_gene: TRBV29-1; d_gene: .; abundance: .; j_gene: TRBJ1-1
CDR3aa: CASSFSQAQGLLLMKAFF; CDR3nt: TGTGCCAGCAGCTTTAGCCAGGCCCAGGGGCTCCTTTTAATGAAAGCTTTCTTT; v_gene: TRBV5-6; d_gene: .; abundance: .; j_gene: TRBJ1-1
CDR3aa: CSARVVSGDDIQYEQYF; CDR3nt: TGCAGTGCTAGAGTTGTTAGCGGGGACGACATTCAATACGAGCAGTACTTC; v_gene: TRBV20-1; d_gene: TRBD2; abundance: .; j_gene: TRBJ2-7
CDR3aa: CASSPYREPNSPLHF; CDR3nt: TGTGCCAGCAGCCCCTACAGGGAACCTAATTCACCCCTCCACTTT; v_gene: TRBV5-4; d_gene: .; abundance: once; j_gene: TRBJ1-6
CDR3aa: CASSVLAVYETQYF; CDR3nt: TGTGCCAGCAGCGTTCTAGCCGTGTATGAGACCCAGTACTTC; v_gene: TRBV12-3/TRBV12-4; d_gene: .; abundance: .; j_gene: TRBJ2-5
CDR3aa: CASGPTGQFF; CDR3nt: TGTGCCAGCGGCCCCACAGGGCAGTTCTTC; v_gene: TRBV6-2/TRBV6-3; d_gene: .; abundance: .; j_gene: TRBJ2-1
CDR3aa: CASSSQQYEQYF; CDR3nt: TGTGCCAGCAGCTCCCAACAGTACGAGCAGTACTTC; v_gene: TRBV7-9; d_gene: .; abundance: few; j_gene: TRBJ2-7
CDR3aa: CASRDRRSSYEQYF; CDR3nt: TGTGCCAGCAGGGACAGGCGGAGCTCCTACGAGCAGTACTTC; v_gene: TRBV6-5; d_gene: TRBD1; abundance: .; j_gene: TRBJ2-7
CDR3aa: CASSLAGGQSEQYF; CDR3nt: TGCGCCAGCAGCTTGGCGGGGGGGCAAAGTGAGCAGTACTTC; v_gene: TRBV5-1; d_gene: TRBD2; abundance: few; j_gene: TRBJ2-4
CDR3aa: CAWSVMGAIYEQYF; CDR3nt: TGTGCCTGGAGTGTAATGGGGGCGATCTACGAGCAGTACTTC; v_gene: TRBV30; d_gene: .; abundance: .; j_gene: TRBJ2-7
CDR3aa: CSARDRSKSPLHF; CDR3nt: TGCAGTGCTAGGGACAGGAGCAAATCACCCCTCCACTTT; v_gene: TRBV20-1; d_gene: TRBD1; abundance: .; j_gene: TRBJ1-6
CDR3aa: CASTWGTVQETQYF; CDR3nt: TGCGCCAGCACCTGGGGGACGGTTCAAGAGACCCAGTACTTC; v_gene: TRBV5-1; d_gene: .; abundance: .; j_gene: TRBJ2-5
CDR3aa: CASHRLGTEAFF; CDR3nt: TGTGCCAGCCACAGGTTGGGCACTGAAGCTTTCTTT; v_gene: TRBV12-3/TRBV12-4; d_gene: .; abundance: .; j_gene: TRBJ1-1
CDR3aa: CASSFHGTGGRGVQYF; CDR3nt: TGTGCCAGCAGTTTCCACGGGACAGGGGGCCGGGGAGTGCAGTACTTC; v_gene: TRBV12-3/TRBV12-4; d_gene: TRBD1; abundance: .; j_gene: TRBJ2-7
CDR3aa: CASRRKANTEAFF; CDR3nt: TGTGCCAGCCGAAGGAAGGCCAACACTGAAGCTTTCTTT; v_gene: TRBV3-1; d_gene: .; abundance: once; j_gene: TRBJ1-1
CDR3aa: CASSAGAARDSPLHF; CDR3nt: TGTGCCAGCAGTGCAGGGGCCGCTAGGGATTCACCCCTCCACTTT; v_gene: TRBV25-1; d_gene: .; abundance: .; j_gene: TRBJ1-6
CDR3aa: CASSFAETGLGYTF; CDR3nt: TGTGCCAGCAGTTTCGCTGAGACAGGGCTCGGCTACACCTTC; v_gene: TRBV28; d_gene: TRBD1; abundance: few; j_gene: TRBJ1-2